This T cell receptor beta chain is drawn from a study of cytomegalovirus exposure and HLA in healthy donors. Study at large: Roughly 85 million unique TCRs from HLA-typed donors made up an early data release. Genotyping of more than 300 donors showed that 70% to 90% belonged to the Caucasian-associated ancestry cluster.

There are 19 residues in the CDR3. Germline V CDR1 and CDR2: SGHDT, YYEEEE. Trimming removed 4 bases from V and 0 bases from J, with 25 bases in between. Primers for the PCR totalled 60 Vbeta and 13 Jbeta. Profiled with immunoSEQ multiplex PCR; TCRdb holds only in-frame clones, not every one. This sample has 110,000 to 150,000 clones, with more than 80% found just once. With respect to this clone: As yet, its antigen is unknown.

Notes on the study in general: Altogether, around 160 TCR beta chains were recorded as cytomegalovirus-associated. TCR beta chain V- and J-gene trimming was linked, in a later analysis, to a missense variant in DCLRE1C.

Sequenced input: PBMCs. This chain joins TRBV5-6 and TRBJ2-5; tentative D call: TRBD1 (5 bases). The origin of this receptor is a woman aged 40 to 55 in good health and CMV-seropositive. The CDR3 DNA reads TGTGCCAGCAGCCTGCCCCCAGGGAACGTTCGGTATTACCAAGAGACCCAGTACTTC. This encodes CASSLPPGNVRYYQETQYF.